This TCR beta chain was sequenced during a study of beta chain features in type 1 diabetes. Isolated RNA was reverse transcribed in full, so expressed TCRB transcripts were sequenced. Repertoires were generated with immunoSEQ multiplex PCR, while TCRdb's copy carries only in-frame clones and drops some. The data show around 400,000 clones, approximately 12% seen once. After removal of 0 bases from V and 3 bases from J, the junction contained 7 bases not matched to a gene. CDR1 is SGHNT and CDR2 is YYREEE in the germline V gene (reference sequence). This CDR3 contains 16 residues. The table lists this clone with a few counts.

V is TRBV5-4 and J is TRBJ2-3, with 7 bases lining up with TRBD2. This TCR derives from a young man in good health. Sequences were obtained from naive CD4+ T cells from blood. The CDR3 sequence: CASSLAGTIITDTQYF. DNA for the CDR3: TGTGCCAGCAGCTTGGCCGGGACTATAATTACAGATACGCAGTATTTT.